A selection of T cell receptor beta chains follows, all from one sample in a study of blood T cell repertoires in COVID-19. Sequencing was performed with immunoSEQ multiplex PCR; in TCRdb, only in-frame clones are kept and a portion is missing. The sample includes some 140,000 clones, roughly 80% seen only once; the top ten take approximately 8.4%. The source material was PBMCs or T cells enriched from blood (not recorded which). The source of these receptors is a man aged 50 or older who had recovered from COVID-19. CDR3s include the opening cysteine and the closing phenylalanine or tryptophan. A D gene is named only where the DNA matches it firmly. Clone size is given for some rows only: seen once, a few or many times, or a class if the clone is expanded.

abundance: once
j_gene: TRBJ2-7
d_gene: NA
v_gene: TRBV11-3
CDR3aa: CASSLGAGYEQYF
CDR3nt: TGTGCCAGCAGCTTAGGGGCGGGCTACGAGCAGTACTTC

abundance: NA
j_gene: TRBJ1-2
d_gene: NA
v_gene: TRBV6-1
CDR3aa: CASSDQGPSRSYTF
CDR3nt: TGTGCCAGCAGTGATCAGGGCCCCTCGCGAAGCTACACCTTC

abundance: NA
j_gene: TRBJ1-3
d_gene: NA
v_gene: TRBV7-2
CDR3aa: CASSLKGATSGNTIYF
CDR3nt: TGTGCCAGCAGCTTAAAAGGGGCGACCTCTGGAAACACCATATATTTT

abundance: NA
j_gene: TRBJ1-3
d_gene: NA
v_gene: TRBV5-4
CDR3aa: CASSWGVGNTIYF
CDR3nt: TGTGCCAGCAGCTGGGGAGTAGGAAACACCATATATTTT

abundance: NA
j_gene: TRBJ2-1
d_gene: NA
v_gene: TRBV7-3
CDR3aa: CASSFGGGQRDEQFF
CDR3nt: TGTGCCAGCAGCTTCGGTGGGGGCCAAAGGGATGAGCAGTTCTTC

abundance: NA
j_gene: TRBJ1-1
d_gene: NA
v_gene: TRBV10-1
CDR3aa: CASRRGRNTEAFF
CDR3nt: TGCGCCAGCAGACGGGGAAGGAACACTGAAGCTTTCTTT

abundance: NA
j_gene: TRBJ1-4
d_gene: NA
v_gene: TRBV11-2
CDR3aa: CASSSNSEKLFF
CDR3nt: TGTGCCAGCAGCTCCAACAGCGAAAAACTGTTTTTT

abundance: NA
j_gene: TRBJ2-6
d_gene: NA
v_gene: TRBV5-6
CDR3aa: CASSLTGSSGANVLTF
CDR3nt: TGTGCCAGCAGTCTAACAGGGTCCTCTGGGGCCAACGTCCTGACTTTC

abundance: NA
j_gene: TRBJ2-5
d_gene: TRBD1
v_gene: TRBV7-2
CDR3aa: CASSSRQGAGETQYF
CDR3nt: TGTGCCAGCAGCTCTCGACAGGGGGCGGGGGAGACCCAGTACTTC

abundance: NA
j_gene: TRBJ2-1
d_gene: TRBD2
v_gene: TRBV24-1
CDR3aa: CATSDLAGDSYNEQFF
CDR3nt: TGTGCCACCAGTGATTTAGCGGGGGACTCCTACAATGAGCAGTTCTTC

abundance: NA
j_gene: TRBJ2-3
d_gene: TRBD2
v_gene: TRBV2
CDR3aa: CASSGTSGVQYF
CDR3nt: TGTGCCAGCAGTGGGACTAGCGGAGTACAGTATTTT

abundance: NA
j_gene: TRBJ1-4
d_gene: NA
v_gene: TRBV12-5
CDR3aa: CASGSFNEKLFF
CDR3nt: TGTGCTAGTGGTTCTTTTAATGAAAAACTGTTTTTT

abundance: NA
j_gene: TRBJ1-5
d_gene: NA
v_gene: TRBV7-2
CDR3aa: CASSLRGGLEQPQHF
CDR3nt: TGTGCCAGCAGCTTAAGGGGGGGGCTCGAACAGCCCCAGCATTTT

abundance: NA
j_gene: TRBJ2-7
d_gene: TRBD2
v_gene: TRBV30
CDR3aa: CAWSPRGGDEQYF
CDR3nt: TGTGCCTGGAGCCCCCGGGGGGGGGACGAGCAGTACTTC

abundance: NA
j_gene: TRBJ2-5
d_gene: TRBD2
v_gene: TRBV28
CDR3aa: CASSLGLAGERETQYF
CDR3nt: TGTGCCAGCAGTCTCGGACTAGCGGGGGAAAGAGAGACCCAGTACTTC

abundance: once
j_gene: TRBJ1-5
d_gene: TRBD1
v_gene: TRBV7-2
CDR3aa: CASSSDRGYQPQHF
CDR3nt: TGTGCCAGCAGCTCGGACAGGGGATATCAGCCCCAGCATTTT

abundance: few
j_gene: TRBJ1-2
d_gene: NA
v_gene: TRBV5-8
CDR3aa: CASSLGARYTF
CDR3nt: TGTGCCAGCAGCTTGGGGGCGCGCTACACCTTC

abundance: NA
j_gene: TRBJ2-7
d_gene: TRBD1
v_gene: TRBV11-2
CDR3aa: CASSLDPGGYEQYF
CDR3nt: TGTGCCAGCAGCTTAGATCCAGGGGGCTACGAGCAGTACTTC

abundance: NA
j_gene: TRBJ2-7
d_gene: TRBD1
v_gene: TRBV7-3
CDR3aa: CASSDGQGHEQYF
CDR3nt: TGTGCCAGCAGCGATGGACAGGGTCACGAGCAGTACTTC

abundance: NA
j_gene: TRBJ2-7
d_gene: NA
v_gene: TRBV4-1
CDR3aa: CASSLPQGPYEQYF
CDR3nt: TGCGCCAGCAGCCTACCCCAGGGTCCCTACGAGCAGTACTTC